A selection of T cell receptor beta chains follows, all from one sample in a study of CD8+ T cells in alopecia areata. Method: immunoSEQ multiplex PCR; TCRdb's copy keeps in-frame clones and lacks some. The profile covers 150,000 to 200,000 clones, with 58% appearing a single time and more than 5.5% taken by the ten largest. The sample in question was CD4+ T cells sorted from blood, obtained at week 24, from a patient treated with tofacitinib. Every receptor here comes from a human donor with alopecia areata. CDR3s include the opening cysteine and the closing phenylalanine or tryptophan. Fields, in order: J gene, V gene, D gene, clone size, CDR3 DNA, CDR3 protein. D genes are given only for firm matches. The listing skips clone size in some rows; elsewhere it reads once, few, many or a size class.

j_gene: TRBJ2-5
v_gene: TRBV5-1
d_gene: -
abundance: -
CDR3nt: TGCGCCAGCAGACCTCCGGGGACGTCCGAAGAGACCCAGTACTTC
CDR3aa: CASRPPGTSEETQYF

j_gene: TRBJ2-7
v_gene: TRBV15
d_gene: TRBD1
abundance: few
CDR3nt: TGTGCCACCAGCAGAGGAGGGACAGGGGGTCGGGAGCAGTACTTC
CDR3aa: CATSRGGTGGREQYF

j_gene: TRBJ2-7
v_gene: TRBV18
d_gene: -
abundance: -
CDR3nt: TGTGCCAGCTCTCCTCACAGCTACGACGAGCAGTACTTC
CDR3aa: CASSPHSYDEQYF

j_gene: TRBJ2-5
v_gene: TRBV5-1
d_gene: -
abundance: few
CDR3nt: TGCGCCAGCAGCTTGACTAGCGCAGGGGGGGAGACCCAGTACTTC
CDR3aa: CASSLTSAGGETQYF

j_gene: TRBJ1-1
v_gene: TRBV18
d_gene: -
abundance: -
CDR3nt: TGTGCCAGCTCATCAGAGAACACTGAAGCTTTCTTT
CDR3aa: CASSSENTEAFF

j_gene: TRBJ2-1
v_gene: TRBV2
d_gene: -
abundance: once
CDR3nt: TGTGCCAGCAGTGAACCTTACAATGAGCAGTTCTTC
CDR3aa: CASSEPYNEQFF

j_gene: TRBJ2-3
v_gene: TRBV27
d_gene: TRBD1
abundance: many
CDR3nt: TGTGCCAGCAGTTTGTCGGACAGGGACACAGATACGCAGTATTTT
CDR3aa: CASSLSDRDTDTQYF

j_gene: TRBJ2-1
v_gene: TRBV19
d_gene: -
abundance: few
CDR3nt: TGTGCCAGTAGACCGCTAGGCGACAATGAGCAGTTCTTC
CDR3aa: CASRPLGDNEQFF

j_gene: TRBJ2-3
v_gene: TRBV9
d_gene: TRBD2
abundance: -
CDR3nt: TGTGCCAGCAGCGTCGCAGCGGGAGGGCCGGGTGATACGCAGTATTTT
CDR3aa: CASSVAAGGPGDTQYF

j_gene: TRBJ2-5
v_gene: TRBV7-3
d_gene: TRBD1
abundance: -
CDR3nt: TGTGCCAGCAGCTTAGGGCAGGGGGCCCCCCTACAAGAGACCCAGTACTTC
CDR3aa: CASSLGQGAPLQETQYF

j_gene: TRBJ1-5
v_gene: TRBV4-1
d_gene: -
abundance: -
CDR3nt: TGCGCCAGCAGCCAAGATGACTATCAGCCCCAGCATTTT
CDR3aa: CASSQDDYQPQHF

j_gene: TRBJ1-1
v_gene: TRBV5-1
d_gene: -
abundance: -
CDR3nt: TGCGCCAGCAGCTTGGATTGGGGAAAAGAAGCTTTCTTT
CDR3aa: CASSLDWGKEAFF

j_gene: TRBJ1-1
v_gene: TRBV2
d_gene: TRBD1
abundance: -
CDR3nt: TGTGCCAGCAGGGAGACAGGGATGAACACTGAAGCTTTCTTT
CDR3aa: CASRETGMNTEAFF

j_gene: TRBJ2-3
v_gene: TRBV7-9
d_gene: -
abundance: few
CDR3nt: TGTGCCAGCAGCCCTCAGGAGGATACGCAGTATTTT
CDR3aa: CASSPQEDTQYF

j_gene: TRBJ2-2
v_gene: TRBV4-3
d_gene: TRBD1
abundance: -
CDR3nt: TGCGCCAGCAGCCACGGGAGGACAGGGGGCTTCGGGGAGCTGTTTTTT
CDR3aa: CASSHGRTGGFGELFF

j_gene: TRBJ2-7
v_gene: TRBV28
d_gene: -
abundance: -
CDR3nt: TGTGCCAGCACCCAAGAGGGAGACCAGTACTTC
CDR3aa: CASTQEGDQYF

j_gene: TRBJ1-1
v_gene: TRBV28
d_gene: -
abundance: -
CDR3nt: TGTGCCAGCAGTTTATCGGGGTCGAACACTGAAGCTTTCTTT
CDR3aa: CASSLSGSNTEAFF

j_gene: TRBJ2-3
v_gene: TRBV5-1
d_gene: -
abundance: -
CDR3nt: TGCGCCAGCAGCTTGGCCCATAGCACAGATACGCAGTATTTT
CDR3aa: CASSLAHSTDTQYF

j_gene: TRBJ2-4
v_gene: TRBV6-5
d_gene: -
abundance: -
CDR3nt: TGTGCCAGCAGTTACTCGCGGAGAGCCAAAAACATTCAGTACTTC
CDR3aa: CASSYSRRAKNIQYF

j_gene: TRBJ1-2
v_gene: TRBV7-9
d_gene: TRBD1
abundance: -
CDR3nt: TGTGCCAGCAGCCGACAGGGGGCGTCTGGCTACACCTTC
CDR3aa: CASSRQGASGYTF

j_gene: TRBJ2-2
v_gene: TRBV4-1
d_gene: -
abundance: -
CDR3nt: TGCGCCAGCAGCCACGATTCGGGGGCGAACACCGGGGAGCTGTTTTTT
CDR3aa: CASSHDSGANTGELFF

j_gene: TRBJ2-5
v_gene: TRBV7-9
d_gene: TRBD1
abundance: many
CDR3nt: TGTGCCAGCAGCCGCACCGGGACAGGGGGCCATGAGACCCAGTACTTC
CDR3aa: CASSRTGTGGHETQYF

j_gene: TRBJ2-5
v_gene: TRBV5-1
d_gene: -
abundance: -
CDR3nt: TGCGCCAGCAGGCCCGGGGAACCTAATCAAGAGACCCAGTACTTC
CDR3aa: CASRPGEPNQETQYF

j_gene: TRBJ1-6
v_gene: TRBV7-9
d_gene: -
abundance: -
CDR3nt: TGTGCCAGCAGCTGGGGGGCCTCGCCAGAATCACCCCTCCACTTT
CDR3aa: CASSWGASPESPLHF

j_gene: TRBJ2-7
v_gene: TRBV6-5
d_gene: -
abundance: -
CDR3nt: TGTGCCAGCAGTTACTCGGGGAGCTCCTACGAGCAGTACTTC
CDR3aa: CASSYSGSSYEQYF

j_gene: TRBJ1-1
v_gene: TRBV9
d_gene: TRBD1
abundance: -
CDR3nt: TGTGCCAGCAGCCCGAACACAGGACAGGGTATCGGGGCTGAAGCTTTCTTT
CDR3aa: CASSPNTGQGIGAEAFF

j_gene: TRBJ2-2
v_gene: TRBV29-1
d_gene: -
abundance: once
CDR3nt: TGCAGCGTTGGGGCGTGGCGAGCGAACACCGGGGAGCTGTTTTTT
CDR3aa: CSVGAWRANTGELFF

j_gene: TRBJ2-2
v_gene: TRBV2
d_gene: TRBD1
abundance: -
CDR3nt: TGTGCCAGCAGTGACCAGGGGGCAGTAGGCACCGGGGAGCTGTTTTTT
CDR3aa: CASSDQGAVGTGELFF

j_gene: TRBJ2-7
v_gene: TRBV29-1
d_gene: -
abundance: -
CDR3nt: TGCAGCGTTGGGCAAGACTACGAGCAGTACTTC
CDR3aa: CSVGQDYEQYF

j_gene: TRBJ1-1
v_gene: TRBV5-1
d_gene: TRBD1
abundance: -
CDR3nt: TGCGCCAGCTCCTCAGACAGGGGCAGGGTGGCTTTCTTT
CDR3aa: CASSSDRGRVAFF

j_gene: TRBJ2-3
v_gene: TRBV2
d_gene: -
abundance: -
CDR3nt: TGTGCCAGCAGTGAAAGACCAGATACGCAGTATTTT
CDR3aa: CASSERPDTQYF